Listed below are T cell receptor beta chains from one sample, sequenced in a study of blood T cell repertoires in COVID-19. Produced via immunoSEQ multiplex PCR; TCRdb's table is partial and in-frame only. The sample yields approximately 150,000 clones, 85% to 90% seen once. The sequenced sample was peripheral blood. The receptors come from a woman in her sixties or seventies with active COVID-19. CDR3s include the opening cysteine and the closing phenylalanine or tryptophan. The size entry is marked missing in some rows and otherwise reads once, few, many or a size class.

.,TRBV27,17,CASSPPPRQGSVSPLHF
few,TRBV7-9,14,CASSPPDRGWGYTF
.,TRBV24-1,12,CATGARVGELFF
.,TRBV28,17,CASSPPRRLGGQETQYF
.,TRBV25-1,14,CASSRAGGQETQYF
.,TRBV28,16,CASNSGSIVGIDEQYF
.,TRBV5-1,13,CASSLGQGNEQYF
.,TRBV13,20,CASSLGPGGRETPRTDTQYF
.,TRBV6-1,18,CASSEASSFVSPRVTQYF
.,TRBV4-2,14,CASSQEGAGGEQYF
.,TRBV5-1,16,CASSLDRADSNQPQHF
.,TRBV5-1,15,CASSSKRGGNEKLFF
.,TRBV6-2/TRBV6-3,14,CASSYGLAKNIQYF
once,TRBV15,17,CATSRVRTLAGELEQFF
.,TRBV10-3,13,CAVSPGTSDEQYF
few,TRBV7-2,12,CASSLGQGAKFF
.,TRBV18,14,CASSPGRKRETQYF
.,TRBV10-3,16,CAISGTSGRQVNEQFF
.,TRBV27,17,CASSLDASGPSWNEQFF
.,TRBV28,13,CASTRDRYTEAFF
.,TRBV5-1,15,CASSWTSGTYNEQFF
.,TRBV18,14,CASSSGINTGELFF
.,TRBV5-8,16,CASSLGRGPAQETQYF
once,TRBV28,14,CASIFGQGRYEQYF
.,TRBV4-1,16,CASSQDSGRAYETQYF
.,TRBV28,16,CASSPTGTGGEETQYF
.,TRBV7-2,15,CASSPQSEVYNEQFF
.,TRBV5-4,16,CASSSLGAGGFNEQFF
.,TRBV7-8,15,CASSLGQGWYEKLFF
.,TRBV7-9,14,CASSLRGAGGEQFF
.,TRBV9,13,CASSVAAGYGYTF
.,TRBV9,15,CASSTGLTIDYGYTF
.,TRBV28,13,CASTQGTGDIQYF
few,TRBV5-1,14,CASSPTGLVYEQYF
.,TRBV10-1,16,CASNLSPGLLGDTQYF
.,TRBV18,14,CASSRQGVDTEAFF
.,TRBV5-1,15,CASSLVGQSYNEQFF
.,TRBV6-4,15,CARRKLAPCTDTQYF
.,TRBV18,12,CASSPREETQYF
.,TRBV4-2,13,CASSQDRLDEQFF
.,TRBV28,14,CASSPRTGTYEQYF